The 22 T cell receptor beta chains below were found in one sample sequenced in a study of blood T cell repertoires in COVID-19. This table comes from immunoSEQ multiplex PCR, and its TCRdb copy is limited to in-frame clones, with some not included. The sample gives 50,000 to 65,000 clones, around 88% of which show up once; about 6.7% is in the top ten. Sequencing input: peripheral blood. Receptors were obtained from a human donor in a cohort sampled during active COVID-19.

The chain combines TRBV2 with TRBJ2-4, with TRBD1 identical over 7 bases. The V gene's germline CDR1 is SNHLY and CDR2 FYNNEI. The CDR3 sequence is 12 residues long. Losses at the gene ends were 8 bases for V and 8 bases for J; bases not matched to a gene: 6. CDR3 in DNA: TGTGCCAGCTCGGGGCAGGGGGACATTCAGTACTTC. It is translated as CASSGQGDIQYF.

CDR3 protein: CASSGTSGSRENIQYF. The DNA for the CDR3 is TGTGCCAGCAGCGGGACTAGCGGGAGTAGGGAAAACATTCAGTACTTC. The chain joins TRBV5-4 to TRBJ2-4; TRBD2 matches at 14 bases. Germline V lookup: CDR1 SGHNT, CDR2 YYREEE (reference sequence). The CDR3 covers 16 residues. The V segment lost 4 bases and the J segment 5 bases; nucleotides outside the gene matches: 5.

CDR3 protein: CATSEGTSGSTDTQYF. CDR3 in DNA: TGTGCCACCAGTGAAGGGACTAGCGGGAGCACAGATACGCAGTATTTT. The V gene is TRBV24-1, the J gene TRBJ2-3, with 12 nucleotides matching TRBD2. The germline V gene encodes CDR1 KGHDR and CDR2 SFDVKD. V shed 4 bases, J shed 0 bases, and the junction held 1 base outside the gene matches. CDR3 size: 16 residues.

The rearrangement links TRBV5-5 to TRBJ2-7; D is ambiguous. Germline V CDR1 and CDR2: SGHKS, YYEKEE (reference sequence). V was trimmed by 3 bases and J by 4 bases, leaving 11 bases between them. The CDR3 totals 13 residues. CDR3 nucleotide sequence: TGTGCCAGCAGCTCCTATGATGCGTACGAGCAGTACTTC. Encoded protein: CASSSYDAYEQYF.

The J gene is TRBJ1-5, the V gene TRBV19; no clear D gene. The CDR3 totals 16 residues. Germline CDR1 LNHDA, CDR2 SQIVND (reference sequence). V was shortened by 7 bases and J by 1 base, with 17 bases between the two germline ends. DNA for the CDR3: TGTGCCAGTACCATGGCAGGTCTCCTCAGCAATCAGCCCCAGCATTTT. Amino acid sequence: CASTMAGLLSNQPQHF.

The chain links TRBV10-3 to TRBJ1-3; 8 nucleotides align to TRBD1. The CDR3 is made up of 15 amino acids. Per germline, CDR1 ENHRY and CDR2 SYGVKD. J lost 4 bases, V lost 9 bases, and 11 bases had no gene match. In DNA form, the CDR3 reads TGTGCCATAGGACAGGGACCAGGCTTAGGAAACACCATATATTTT. Residues: CAIGQGPGLGNTIYF.

The genes are TRBV6-2 or TRBV6-3 and TRBJ2-1; 11 nucleotides agree with TRBD2. Germline-derived CDR1 and CDR2 are MNHEY and SVGEGT. The junction had 6 bases not matched to a gene; V was cut back by 2 bases and J by 3 bases. This CDR3 has 17 residues. For the CDR3, the DNA is TGTGCCAGCAGTTACGTTTACGGGACTAGCGGCTACAATGAGCAGTTCTTC. This sequence encodes CASSYVYGTSGYNEQFF.

The V gene is TRBV16, the J gene TRBJ1-5; D gene ambiguous. In germline, CDR1 is KGHSY, CDR2 FQNENV. The V end lost 3 bases, the J end lost 5 bases, and 14 bases lay between the germline ends. The CDR3 extends over 15 amino acids. The CDR3 here is CASSHITEYDQPQHF. As DNA, the CDR3 is TGTGCCAGCAGCCACATAACAGAGTACGATCAGCCCCAGCATTTT.

The chain is built from TRBV21-1 and TRBJ2-3; the table's D call, TRBD2, was not checked against the DNA. TRBV21-1 is classified as a pseudogene. The CDR3 is 15 amino acids. The CDR3 sequence: CASTRGREEADTQYF. Written as DNA, the CDR3 is TGTGCCAGCACCCGGGGCCGGGAGGAGGCAGATACGCAGTATTTT.

DNA for the CDR3: TGTGCCAGCAGTGGTCAGAACCTCAATCAGCCCCAGCATTTT. This gives the protein CASSGQNLNQPQHF. The chain couples TRBV2 to TRBJ1-5; D gene ambiguous. This CDR3 comprises 14 residues. The germline V and J ends were trimmed by 4 bases and 3 bases, with 10 bases remaining between them. Germline lookup yields CDR1 SNHLY and CDR2 FYNNEI.

This chain links TRBV7-6 with TRBJ2-2; D not resolved. Deletions cut 5 bases from V and 5 bases from J, with 21 bases between. This CDR3 has 17 residues. Per the germline V gene, CDR1 is SGHVS and CDR2 is FNYEAQ. In DNA form, the CDR3 reads TGTGCCAGCAGCCCTATCGCCAGTCTCCTCGGGACCGGGGAGCTGTTTTTT. Protein product: CASSPIASLLGTGELFF.

This clone was picked up one time. The chain links TRBV7-9 to TRBJ2-5; D may be TRBD2 (6 bases). V gave up 2 bases and J gave up 4 bases, with 14 bases separating them. The germline V gene encodes CDR1 SEHNR and CDR2 FQNEAQ (reference sequence). The CDR3 extends over 15 amino acids. The CDR3 nucleotides read TGTGCCAGCAGCTTATACTCTAGCGCCGGAGAGACCCAGTACTTC. Its translation: CASSLYSSAGETQYF. Supplemented by reference TRBV7-9 and TRBJ2-5, the full variable domain reads DTGVSQNPRHKITKRGQNVTFRCDPISEHNRLYWYRQTLGQGPEFLTYFQNEAQLEKSRLLSDRFSAERPKGSFSTLEIQRTEQGDSAMYLCASSLYSSAGETQYFGPGTRLLVL.

This sequence joins TRBV15 and TRBJ2-5, with TRBD1 matching over 10 bases. V lost 4 bases and J lost 4; bases outside the gene matches: 6. This CDR3 comprises 15 residues. Germline V gene data show CDR1 as LNHNV and CDR2 as YYDKDF (reference sequence). The DNA for the CDR3 is TGTGCCACCAGCACCGGCTGGACAGGGGGAGAGACCCAGTACTTC. It yields the protein CATSTGWTGGETQYF.

The V gene is TRBV6-5, the J gene TRBJ1-2; 9 nucleotides agree with TRBD1. The CDR3 has 13 residues. The trim removed 8 bases at V and 5 bases at J, leaving 6 bases unmatched. Germline V gene data show CDR1 as MNHEY and CDR2 as SVGAGI. As DNA, the CDR3 is TGTGCCAGCGGGACAGGGAGAGGTTATGGCTACACCTTC. Protein sequence: CASGTGRGYGYTF.

The chain combines TRBV5-5 with TRBJ1-1; TRBD1 agrees at 7 bases. The CDR3 loop spans 15 amino acids. The J segment lost 1 base and the V segment lost 4 bases, leaving 7 bases of the junction unmatched. The germline CDR1 and CDR2 sequences are SGHKS and YYEKEE (reference sequence). CDR3 sequence (DNA): TGTGCCAGCAGCCTCACCGGGACAGAGAACACTGAAGCTTTCTTT. Protein: CASSLTGTENTEAFF.

This sequence joins TRBV5-6 and TRBJ2-1, with a weak D call TRBD1 (5 bases). This CDR3 is built from 15 residues. Deletions cut 4 bases from V and 0 bases from J, with 11 bases between. From germline, CDR1 is SGHDT and CDR2 YYEEEE. The CDR3 nucleotides are TGTGCCAGCAGCCCCCGACAGACCTCCTACAATGAGCAGTTCTTC. Translated, it gives CASSPRQTSYNEQFF.

This clone turned up a few times. At one end the junction does not follow the germline gene, possibly because of a read error. The chain's CDR3 is CAGSRRQGVDGYTF. The CDR3 nucleotides are TGTGCCGGCTCACGCCGACAGGGGGTTGATGGCTACACCTTC. This rearrangement joins TRBV18 to TRBJ1-2, with 9 bases identical to TRBD1. Per the germline V gene, CDR1 is KGHSH and CDR2 is LQKENI. The CDR3 has 14 amino acids.

With regard to this clone: Other DNA sequences in the same sample also yield this CDR3. The chain employs TRBV5-1 and TRBJ2-1; D not certain. V gave up 0 bases and J gave up 0 bases, with 4 bases separating them. The CDR3 length is 14 residues. Germline V gene lookup returns CDR1 SGHRS and CDR2 YFSETQ. This CDR3 reads CASSLGASYNEQFF. The CDR3 DNA follows: TGCGCCAGCAGCTTGGGGGCCTCCTACAATGAGCAGTTCTTC.

This chain joins TRBV4-2 and TRBJ1-2; unclear D gene. Germline V gene sequence: CDR1 LGHNA, CDR2 YNFKEQ. The V and J ends lost 5 bases and 6 bases respectively, with 10 bases between them. The CDR3 totals 12 residues. In DNA, the CDR3 is TGTGCCAGCAGCACCCAGAACGATGGCTACACCTTC. Protein: CASSTQNDGYTF.

V gene TRBV19 combines with J gene TRBJ2-3; 7 positions match TRBD2. Germline trimming cut 6 bases from V and 1 base from J; bases unmatched to any gene: 7. The CDR3 contains 15 residues. Germline lookup yields CDR1 LNHDA and CDR2 SQIVND (reference sequence). CDR3 nucleotides: TGTGCCAGTAGAAAGCTAGCGGCGGGCACAGATACGCAGTATTTT. It specifies CASRKLAAGTDTQYF.

The rearrangement links TRBV24-1 to TRBJ2-1; 10 bases are a match to TRBD1. Germline CDR1 and CDR2: KGHDR and SFDVKD. J was trimmed by 6 bases and V by 3 bases; bases with no gene match: 4. The CDR3 spans 15 residues. Written as DNA, the CDR3 is TGTGCCACCAGTGATGCCGGGACAGGGGTCAATGAGCAGTTCTTC. This gives the protein CATSDAGTGVNEQFF.

The chain is built from TRBV5-1 and TRBJ2-1; 14 bases map to TRBD2. Germline lookup yields CDR1 SGHRS and CDR2 YFSETQ. The CDR3 spans 15 residues. J gave up 9 bases and V 0 bases, and 2 bases lay outside the gene matches. The CDR3 sequence is CASSLGLAGGSEQFF. For the CDR3, the DNA is TGCGCCAGCAGCTTGGGACTAGCGGGGGGGAGTGAGCAGTTCTTC.